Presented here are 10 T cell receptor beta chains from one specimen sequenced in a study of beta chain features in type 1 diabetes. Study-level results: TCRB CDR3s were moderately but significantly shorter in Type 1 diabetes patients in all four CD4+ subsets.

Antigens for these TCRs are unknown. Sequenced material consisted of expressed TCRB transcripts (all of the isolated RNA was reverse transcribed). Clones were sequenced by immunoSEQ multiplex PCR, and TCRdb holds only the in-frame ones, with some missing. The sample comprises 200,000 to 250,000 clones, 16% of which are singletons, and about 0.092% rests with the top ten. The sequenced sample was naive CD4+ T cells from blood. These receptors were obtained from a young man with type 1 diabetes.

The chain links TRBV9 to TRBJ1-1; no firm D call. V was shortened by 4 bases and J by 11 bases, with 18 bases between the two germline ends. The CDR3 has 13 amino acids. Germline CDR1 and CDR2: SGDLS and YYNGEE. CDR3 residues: CASSRPEGIGAFF. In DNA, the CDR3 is TGTGCCAGCAGCAGGCCGGAGGGAATTGGCGCTTTCTTT.

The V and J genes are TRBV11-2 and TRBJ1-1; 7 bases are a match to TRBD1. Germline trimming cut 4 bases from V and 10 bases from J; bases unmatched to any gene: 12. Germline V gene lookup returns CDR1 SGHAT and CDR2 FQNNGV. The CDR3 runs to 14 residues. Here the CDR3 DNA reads TGTGCCAGCAGCTCAGAAAAACAGGGGCGGGTAGCTTTCTTT. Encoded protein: CASSSEKQGRVAFF.

CDR3 region: CASSEYSQALYNEQFF. The DNA for the CDR3 is TGTGCCAGCAGCGAGTACTCACAGGCCCTCTACAATGAGCAGTTCTTC. The chain is built from TRBV25-1 and TRBJ2-1, with D possibly being TRBD1 (5 bases). V lost 6 bases and J lost 3, with 18 bases in between. CDR1 MGHDK and CDR2 SYGVNS come from the germline V gene. This CDR3 comprises 16 residues.

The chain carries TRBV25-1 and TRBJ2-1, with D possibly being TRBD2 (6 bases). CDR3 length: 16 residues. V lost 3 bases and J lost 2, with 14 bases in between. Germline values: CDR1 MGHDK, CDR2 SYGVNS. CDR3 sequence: CASSDLAGLPYNEQFF. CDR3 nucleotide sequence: TGTGCCAGCAGTGATCTGGCGGGACTTCCCTACAATGAGCAGTTCTTC.

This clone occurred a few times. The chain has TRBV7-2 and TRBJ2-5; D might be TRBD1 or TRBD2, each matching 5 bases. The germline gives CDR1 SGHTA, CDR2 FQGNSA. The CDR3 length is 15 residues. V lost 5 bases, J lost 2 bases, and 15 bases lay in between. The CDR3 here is CASSVQTGAQETQYF. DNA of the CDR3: TGTGCCAGCAGCGTTCAAACCGGGGCTCAAGAGACCCAGTACTTC.

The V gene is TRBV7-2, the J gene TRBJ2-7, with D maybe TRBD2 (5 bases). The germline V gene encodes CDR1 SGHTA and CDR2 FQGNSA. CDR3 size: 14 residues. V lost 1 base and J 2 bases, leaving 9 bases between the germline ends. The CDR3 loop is CASSLVVAPYEQYF. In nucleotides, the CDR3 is TGTGCCAGCAGCTTAGTGGTAGCGCCCTACGAGCAGTACTTC.

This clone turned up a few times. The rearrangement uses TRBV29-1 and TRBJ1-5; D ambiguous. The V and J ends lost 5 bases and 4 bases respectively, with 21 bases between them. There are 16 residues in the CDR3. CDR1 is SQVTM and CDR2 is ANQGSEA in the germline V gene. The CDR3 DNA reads TGCAGCGTTTCCCAGACGGCCGGGAGTTCTAATCAGCCCCAGCATTTT. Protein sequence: CSVSQTAGSSNQPQHF.

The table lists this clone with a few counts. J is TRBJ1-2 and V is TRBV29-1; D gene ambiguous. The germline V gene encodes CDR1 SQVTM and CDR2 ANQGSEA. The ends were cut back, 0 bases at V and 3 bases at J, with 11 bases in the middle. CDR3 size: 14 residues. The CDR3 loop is CSVEELARYYGYTF. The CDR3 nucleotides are TGCAGCGTTGAAGAGTTGGCCAGGTACTATGGCTACACCTTC. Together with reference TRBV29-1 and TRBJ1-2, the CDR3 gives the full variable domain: SAVISQKPSRDICQRGTSLTIQCQVDSQVTMMFWYRQQPGQSLTLIATANQGSEATYESGFVIDKFPISRPNLTFSTLTVSNMSPEDSSIYLCSVEELARYYGYTFGSGTRLTVV.

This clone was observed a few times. The CDR3 sequence: CASSDQGGTSTDTQYF. The DNA for the CDR3 is TGTGCCAGCAGTGACCAGGGGGGAACTAGCACAGATACGCAGTATTTT. The V and J genes are TRBV25-1 and TRBJ2-3; D is possibly TRBD1 (7 bases). The CDR3 runs 16 residues. The germline V gene encodes CDR1 MGHDK and CDR2 SYGVNS. V lost 3 bases to trimming and J lost 0 bases, with 13 bases between them.

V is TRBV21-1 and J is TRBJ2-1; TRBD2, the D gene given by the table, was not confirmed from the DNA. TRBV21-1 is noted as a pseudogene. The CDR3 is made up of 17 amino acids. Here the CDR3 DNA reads TGTGCCAGCAGCAAAGCAGATTCGGGAAGTGCCTACAATGAGCAGTTCTTC. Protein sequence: CASSKADSGSAYNEQFF.